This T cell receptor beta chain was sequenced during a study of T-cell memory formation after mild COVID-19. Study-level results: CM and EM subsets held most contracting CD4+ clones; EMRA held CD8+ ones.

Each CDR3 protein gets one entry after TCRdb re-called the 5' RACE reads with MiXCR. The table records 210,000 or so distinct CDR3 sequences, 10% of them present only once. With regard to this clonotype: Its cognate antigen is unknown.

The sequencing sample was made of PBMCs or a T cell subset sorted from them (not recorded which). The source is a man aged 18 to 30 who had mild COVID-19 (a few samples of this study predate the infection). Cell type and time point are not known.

The CDR3 DNA reads as TGTGCCAGCTCACCAGCGGCAGGGGACCTGGAAGGCTACACCTTC. This sequence encodes CASSPAAGDLEGYTF. The chain recombines TRBV18 with TRBJ1-2; a possible D gene is TRBD1 (6 bases). The V and J ends lost 2 bases and 8 bases respectively, with 18 bases between them. CDR3 length: 15 residues. Germline V CDR1 and CDR2: KGHSH, LQKENI.